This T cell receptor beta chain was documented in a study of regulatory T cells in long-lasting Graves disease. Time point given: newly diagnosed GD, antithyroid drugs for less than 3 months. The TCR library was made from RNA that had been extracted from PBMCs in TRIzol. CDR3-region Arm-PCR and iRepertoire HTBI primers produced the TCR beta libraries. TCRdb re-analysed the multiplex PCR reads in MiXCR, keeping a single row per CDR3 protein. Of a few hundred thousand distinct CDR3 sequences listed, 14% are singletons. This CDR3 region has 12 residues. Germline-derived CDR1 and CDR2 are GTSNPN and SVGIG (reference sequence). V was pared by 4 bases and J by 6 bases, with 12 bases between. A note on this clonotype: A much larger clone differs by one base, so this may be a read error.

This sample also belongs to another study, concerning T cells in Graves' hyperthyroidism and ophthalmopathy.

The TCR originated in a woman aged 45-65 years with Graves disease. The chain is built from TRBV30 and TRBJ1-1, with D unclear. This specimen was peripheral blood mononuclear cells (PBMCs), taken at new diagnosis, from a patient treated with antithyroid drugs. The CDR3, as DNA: TGTGCCTGGAATTGCGGGATACCTGAAGCTTTCTTT. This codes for CAWNCGIPEAFF.